These 22 T cell receptor beta chains share one sample of origin, sequenced in a study of T cell responses to AZD1222 COVID-19 vaccine. Measured with immunoSEQ multiplex PCR; TCRdb has only the in-frame clones, and not every one. The repertoire includes around 150,000 clones, 84% of them detected once, and about 4% sits in the top ten. The material was peripheral blood, obtained on day 0 of AZD1222 vaccination. All receptors derive from an adult in good health.

This chain connects TRBV6-1 to TRBJ1-2, with D perhaps TRBD1 (5 bases). In germline, CDR1 is MNHNS, CDR2 SASEGT. V was trimmed by 1 base and J by 8 bases, leaving 11 bases between them. The CDR3 has 13 amino acids. The DNA for the CDR3 is TGTGCCAGCAGTGAAGGACAGCCCATAGGCTACACCTTC. Protein: CASSEGQPIGYTF.

This clone was seen once. V and J are TRBV30 and TRBJ1-1; D is undetermined. There are 13 residues in the CDR3. V lost 2 bases to trimming and J lost 4 bases, with 11 bases between them. CDR1 GTSNPN and CDR2 SVGIG come from the germline V gene (reference sequence). The CDR3 nucleotides read TGTGCCTGGAGTTTTCGGGTGGGCACTGAAGCTTTCTTT. Protein product: CAWSFRVGTEAFF.

This chain joins TRBV5-1 and TRBJ2-1, with 8 bases aligning to TRBD2. The V gene end was trimmed by 0 bases and the J gene end by 2 bases; junction bases not matched to a gene: 4. The CDR3 runs 16 residues. Germline V gene lookup returns CDR1 SGHRS and CDR2 YFSETQ. The CDR3 coding sequence is TGCGCCAGCAGCTTGGACGAGGGACTAGCCTACAATGAGCAGTTCTTC. This gives the protein CASSLDEGLAYNEQFF.

This clone was counted only a few times. The chain is built from TRBV2 and TRBJ2-2; D gene unclear. The V end lost 5 bases, the J end lost 10 bases, and 11 bases lay between the germline ends. Germline V CDR1 and CDR2: SNHLY, FYNNEI. This CDR3 is 12 amino acids long. CDR3 nucleotide sequence: TGTGCCAGCAGTACCGGACGGGTGGAGCTGTTTTTT. It yields the protein CASSTGRVELFF.

The V and J genes are TRBV2 and TRBJ1-6, with D possibly matching TRBD1 (6 bases). CDR1 is SNHLY, CDR2 FYNNEI, per germline. V was clipped by 8 bases and J by 6 bases, with 11 bases between them. There are 13 residues in the CDR3. CDR3 protein: CASQDSPNSPLHF. The CDR3 coding sequence is TGTGCCAGCCAGGACAGCCCTAATTCACCCCTCCACTTT.

The V gene is TRBV7-9, the J gene TRBJ1-4; D unresolved. The germline gives CDR1 SEHNR, CDR2 FQNEAQ (reference sequence). CDR3 length: 12 residues. The ends were cut back, 5 bases at V and 7 bases at J, with 8 bases in the middle. For the CDR3, the DNA is TGTGCCAGCAGCCCAAACAGTGAAAAACTGTTTTTT. Protein: CASSPNSEKLFF.

The V gene is TRBV5-1, the J gene TRBJ2-7; D not certain. V lost 3 bases and J lost 5, with 9 bases in between. The CDR3 is made up of 12 amino acids. Germline lookup yields CDR1 SGHRS and CDR2 YFSETQ. Here the CDR3 reads CASSSTLDEQYF. DNA of the CDR3: TGCGCCAGCAGCTCTACCTTAGACGAGCAGTACTTC.

The V call is TRBV9, the J call TRBJ2-1; 12 nucleotides agree with TRBD1. The CDR3 covers 15 residues. CDR1 SGDLS and CDR2 YYNGEE come from the germline V gene. Trimming took 4 bases from V and 8 from J; bases not matched to a gene: 7. The CDR3 reads CASSLRGTGGDEQFF. The CDR3 DNA is TGTGCCAGCAGCCTGCGCGGGACAGGGGGCGATGAGCAGTTCTTC.

The J gene is TRBJ1-2, the V gene TRBV5-1; the D gene is possibly TRBD1 (5 bases). Germline V CDR1 and CDR2: SGHRS, YFSETQ. The V end lost 3 bases, the J end lost 3 bases, and 15 bases lay between the germline ends. This CDR3 comprises 15 residues. The CDR3 region is CASSWGSGTDYGYTF. The CDR3 nucleotides are TGCGCCAGCAGCTGGGGGTCGGGAACCGACTATGGCTACACCTTC.

V gene TRBV4-2 combines with J gene TRBJ2-5; 11 bases map to TRBD2. Germline V CDR1 and CDR2: LGHNA, YNFKEQ. Trimming at V came to 0 bases and at J to 4 bases, leaving 10 bases not matched to a gene. The CDR3 is made up of 18 amino acids. CDR3 nucleotides: TGTGCCAGCAGCCAAGATCTTGTAGCGGGGGGGCCGGTAGAGACCCAGTACTTC. Its translation: CASSQDLVAGGPVETQYF.

V and J are TRBV2 and TRBJ1-1; D unclear. V lost 2 bases and J 5 bases, leaving 15 bases between the germline ends. The CDR3 extends over 15 amino acids. The V gene's germline CDR1 is SNHLY and CDR2 FYNNEI. The CDR3 sequence is CASSESFEWATEAFF. The CDR3 DNA reads TGTGCCAGCAGTGAAAGTTTTGAATGGGCGACTGAAGCTTTCTTT.

The chain couples TRBV27 to TRBJ2-5; TRBD2 matches at 13 bases. CDR3 length: 20 residues. V gave up 2 bases and J gave up 4 bases; unmatched junction bases: 16. Germline V gives CDR1 MNHEY, CDR2 SMNVEV (reference sequence). As DNA, the CDR3 is TGTGCCAGCAGTTTAAAGGGGATACCCGGACTAGCGGGGGAAGGAGAGACCCAGTACTTC. This codes for CASSLKGIPGLAGEGETQYF.

The chain employs TRBV15 and TRBJ1-5, with 7 bases matching TRBD1. The germline gives CDR1 LNHNV, CDR2 YYDKDF (reference sequence). V shed 3 bases, J shed 3 bases, and the junction held 8 bases outside the gene matches. The CDR3 has 16 amino acids. The CDR3 protein is CATSRVGGTPNQPQHF. DNA for the CDR3: TGTGCCACCAGCAGGGTAGGGGGCACGCCCAATCAGCCCCAGCATTTT.

This clone appeared once. V and J are TRBV28 and TRBJ2-7; possibly TRBD1 for D (6 bases). V lost 7 bases and J lost 12, with 34 bases in between. The CDR3 extends over 17 amino acids. The germline V gene has CDR1 MDHEN and CDR2 SYDVKM. CDR3 residues: CASILGGTGPYNSRTYF. CDR3 bases: TGTGCCAGCATCCTAGGGGGTACAGGGCCTTATAACTCTCGGACGTACTTC.

This clone was observed a single time. J is TRBJ1-6 and V is TRBV7-9; 9 bases map to TRBD1. The CDR3 is 15 amino acids. Germline loops: CDR1 SEHNR, CDR2 FQNEAQ (reference sequence). J lost 6 bases, V lost 5 bases, and 5 bases had no gene match. This CDR3 is CASSPLQGANSPLHF. The CDR3, as DNA: TGTGCCAGCAGCCCACTACAGGGGGCTAATTCACCCCTCCACTTT.

This chain joins TRBV23-1 and TRBJ1-5; 9 bases are shared with TRBD1. TRBV23-1 is labeled an ORF, and its function is uncertain. The CDR3 extends over 18 amino acids. V dropped 6 bases and J dropped 0; count of bases not matched to a gene: 12. Here the CDR3 DNA reads TGCGCCAGCAGCTCTTCCGGGACAGGGAGTTATAGCAATCAGCCCCAGCATTTT. Its translation: CASSSSGTGSYSNQPQHF.

The chain couples TRBV18 to TRBJ2-1, with TRBD2 matching over 8 bases. Germline lookup yields CDR1 KGHSH and CDR2 LQKENI. V was clipped by 3 bases and J by 4 bases; unmatched bases: 8. The CDR3 is 16 amino acids. CDR3 sequence: CASSPPRGGEYNEQFF. DNA for the CDR3: TGTGCCAGCTCACCCCCCCGGGGGGGTGAGTACAATGAGCAGTTCTTC. The variable domain in full, completed from reference TRBV18 and TRBJ2-1, reads NAGVMQNPRHLVRRRGQEARLRCSPMKGHSHVYWYRQLPEEGLKFMVYLQKENIIDESGMPKERFSAEFPKEGPSILRIQQVVRGDSAAYFCASSPPRGGEYNEQFFGPGTRLTVL.

The chain links TRBV7-8 to TRBJ1-4, with 7 bases identical to TRBD1. CDR1 SGHVS and CDR2 FQNEAQ come from the germline V gene. There are 16 residues in the CDR3. The J segment lost 0 bases and the V segment lost 6 bases, leaving 7 bases of the junction unmatched. CDR3 loop: CASRTGTVATNEKLFF. Written as DNA, the CDR3 is TGTGCCAGCAGGACAGGGACGGTGGCAACTAATGAAAAACTGTTTTTT.

The CDR3, as DNA: TGTGCGCAATACAGGATCTCTGGAAACACCATATATTTT. Amino acid sequence: CAQYRISGNTIYF. The rearrangement links TRBV6-6 to TRBJ1-3; tentatively, D is TRBD1 (5 bases). The CDR3 has 13 residues. The germline V gene has CDR1 MNHNY and CDR2 SVGAGI (reference sequence).

V is TRBV5-1 and J is TRBJ2-6; no clear D. The germline CDR1 and CDR2 sequences are SGHRS and YFSETQ. V shed 0 bases and J shed 0 bases, with 4 bases lying between them. The CDR3 is 15 residues long. As DNA, the CDR3 is TGCGCCAGCAGCTTGGCTCGCTCTGGGGCCAACGTCCTGACTTTC. Its translation: CASSLARSGANVLTF.

The chain recombines TRBV5-1 with TRBJ1-1; the D gene is possibly TRBD1 (5 bases). The CDR3 has 14 residues. Deletions cut 0 bases from V and 7 bases from J, with 13 bases between. The germline V gene encodes CDR1 SGHRS and CDR2 YFSETQ. As DNA, the CDR3 is TGCGCCAGCAGCTTGGTGACAGCTGGACTTGAAGCTTTCTTT. Encoded protein: CASSLVTAGLEAFF.

This clone was recorded only once. The chain carries TRBV20-1 and TRBJ1-1, with D tentatively TRBD1 (5 bases). This CDR3 has 13 residues. Germline CDR1 and CDR2: DFQATT and SNEGSKA (reference sequence). The germline V and J ends were trimmed by 3 bases and 1 base, with 9 bases remaining between them. The CDR3 DNA sequence: TGCAGTGCTAGTGGGGACTGGAACACTGAAGCTTTCTTT. Translating it yields CSASGDWNTEAFF.